Listed below are T cell receptor beta chains from one sample, sequenced in a study of T cell clonotyping in hematopoietic cell transplantation. Profiled with immunoSEQ multiplex PCR; TCRdb holds only in-frame clones, not every one. The sample has roughly 5,000 clones, around nine tenths seen once. The sequencing used peripheral blood mononuclear cells, collected 100 days after allogeneic stem cell transplant. The receptors were sampled from a male patient aged 70 to 85 who had an allogeneic stem cell transplant from an unrelated donor, so T cells may come from the graft donor. Some clones in this sample may be carry-over from other donors' samples. The CDR3 runs from the conserved cysteine through the conserved F or W. The D gene is left open where the match is weak. The listing skips clone size in some rows; elsewhere it reads once, few, many or a size class.

V	J	D	size	length	CDR3	DNA
TRBV28	TRBJ2-7	TRBD2	.	15	CASTKSSGSSYEQYF	TGTGCCAGCACCAAATCTAGCGGTAGCTCCTACGAGCAGTACTTC
TRBV19	TRBJ1-1	.	.	15	CASIPFGGGNTEAFF	TGTGCCAGTATCCCTTTTGGAGGAGGGAACACTGAAGCTTTCTTT
TRBV30	TRBJ1-1	.	.	13	CAWSHGTDTEAFF	TGTGCCTGGAGTCATGGGACCGACACTGAAGCTTTCTTT
TRBV10-3	TRBJ2-2	TRBD2	.	17	CAIREVIAGGSTGELFF	TGTGCCATCAGGGAAGTTATAGCGGGAGGGAGCACCGGGGAGCTGTTTTTT
TRBV27	TRBJ2-3	TRBD2	.	14	CATSSGTNSGTQYF	TGTGCCACCTCCTCCGGGACTAACAGTGGTACGCAGTATTTT
TRBV13	TRBJ1-1	.	.	14	CASSFESLDTEAFF	TGTGCCAGCAGCTTCGAGAGCCTGGACACTGAAGCTTTCTTT
TRBV15	TRBJ2-1	TRBD1	.	16	CATSRDPATGFNEQFF	TGTGCCACCAGCAGAGATCCCGCGACAGGGTTCAATGAGCAGTTCTTC
TRBV4-1	TRBJ2-2	.	.	17	CASSQDLTKADTGELFF	TGCGCCAGCAGCCAAGATCTGACGAAAGCGGACACCGGGGAGCTGTTTTTT
TRBV19	TRBJ2-5	TRBD2	.	15	CASSIRTSGTETQYF	TGTGCCAGTAGTATCCGGACTAGCGGGACAGAGACCCAGTACTTC
TRBV7-2	TRBJ2-7	TRBD2	.	14	CASSLGAGGLEQYF	TGTGCCAGCAGCTTAGGGGCGGGAGGGCTTGAGCAGTACTTC
TRBV29-1	TRBJ2-7	.	.	12	CSVLLANYEQYF	TGCAGCGTTCTGCTAGCCAACTACGAGCAGTACTTC
TRBV5-1	TRBJ1-1	.	.	13	CASSTLPGAEAFF	TGCGCCAGCAGCACACTCCCCGGGGCTGAAGCTTTCTTT
TRBV30	TRBJ2-3	.	.	15	CAWSVGTSSTDTQYF	TGTGCCTGGAGTGTAGGGACATCTAGCACAGATACGCAGTATTTT
TRBV19	TRBJ2-7	TRBD2	.	15	CASSIDPGRAYEQYF	TGTGCCAGTAGTATAGATCCCGGGAGGGCCTACGAGCAGTACTTC
TRBV7-8	TRBJ1-4	.	.	15	CASSPTGRTNEKLFF	TGTGCCAGCAGCCCAACAGGGAGGACTAATGAAAAACTGTTTTTT
TRBV29-1	TRBJ1-2	TRBD1	.	14	CSPEIWRGGDGYTF	TGCAGCCCCGAAATCTGGAGAGGGGGCGATGGCTACACCTTC
TRBV7-6	TRBJ2-7	.	.	14	CASSLTLGSYEQYF	TGTGCCAGCAGCTTAACTCTGGGATCCTACGAGCAGTACTTC
TRBV6-1	TRBJ1-1	.	.	17	CASSERGKKAFHTEAFF	TGTGCCAGCAGTGAGCGAGGGAAAAAGGCGTTTCACACTGAAGCTTTCTTT
TRBV6-1	TRBJ2-7	TRBD2	.	15	CASSEWETSPYEQYF	TGTGCCAGCAGTGAATGGGAGACTAGCCCCTACGAGCAGTACTTC
TRBV27	TRBJ2-1	.	.	13	CASRGYGYNEQFF	TGTGCCAGCAGGGGGTACGGCTACAATGAGCAGTTCTTC
TRBV18	TRBJ1-2	.	.	16	CASSPVTVTANYGYTF	TGTGCCAGCTCACCCGTAACCGTTACAGCTAACTATGGCTACACCTTC
TRBV6-5	TRBJ2-1	TRBD2	.	14	CASSFWRESNEQFF	TGTGCCAGCAGTTTTTGGCGGGAGTCGAATGAGCAGTTCTTC
TRBV4-1	TRBJ2-7	.	.	15	CASSRGLPPRETQYF	TGCGCCAGCAGCCGCGGGCTCCCTCCCCGGGAGACGCAGTACTTC
TRBV5-1	TRBJ2-7	.	.	13	CASSLATDYEQYF	TGCGCCAGCAGCTTAGCGACAGACTACGAGCAGTACTTC
TRBV4-3	TRBJ1-1	.	.	15	CASSQVGHSQAEAFF	TGCGCCAGCAGCCAAGTAGGGCACTCCCAGGCTGAAGCTTTCTTT
TRBV6-1	TRBJ2-7	TRBD2	.	14	CASKSGGSSYEQYF	TGTGCCAGCAAGTCGGGGGGATCCTCCTACGAGCAGTACTTC
TRBV27	TRBJ2-7	TRBD2	.	15	CASSSLAGGSYEQYF	TGTGCCAGCAGTTCCCTAGCGGGTGGATCCTACGAGCAGTACTTC
TRBV19	TRBJ2-1	.	.	14	CASSIQGAYNEQFF	TGTGCCAGTAGTATACAGGGCGCCTACAATGAGCAGTTCTTC
TRBV4-1	TRBJ1-5	.	.	15	CASSQGISSNQPQHF	TGCGCCAGCAGCCAGGGAATAAGTAGCAATCAGCCCCAGCATTTT
TRBV7-9	TRBJ2-6	.	.	18	CASSTPRGRDPGANVLTF	TGTGCCAGCAGCACCCCGCGGGGCCGAGACCCTGGGGCCAACGTCCTGACTTTC
TRBV28	TRBJ2-7	TRBD1	few	16	CASSETGTGDSYEQYF	TGTGCCAGCAGTGAAACCGGGACAGGGGATTCCTACGAGCAGTACTTC
TRBV6-6	TRBJ2-5	.	.	14	CASSSWTIQETQYF	TGTGCCAGCAGTTCGTGGACTATCCAAGAGACCCAGTACTTC
TRBV6-6	TRBJ2-7	TRBD2	.	13	CASSWTSSAEQYF	TGTGCCAGCAGTTGGACTAGCTCTGCCGAGCAGTACTTC
TRBV28	TRBJ1-1	.	.	12	CASRYLGTEAFF	TGTGCCAGCAGGTACCTGGGCACTGAAGCTTTCTTT
TRBV9	TRBJ2-7	.	.	13	CASSRGGSYEQYF	TGTGCCAGCAGCCGAGGGGGTTCCTACGAGCAGTACTTC
TRBV6-1	TRBJ1-2	.	.	19	CASSEYPGATGPLSYGYTF	TGTGCCAGCAGTGAATATCCGGGGGCCACCGGTCCACTGAGTTATGGCTACACCTTC
TRBV28	TRBJ1-5	.	.	13	CASSSGTPLAQHF	TGTGCCAGCAGTTCAGGAACTCCATTAGCCCAGCATTTT
TRBV5-6	TRBJ2-3	TRBD1	.	14	CASSSPGQGDTQYF	TGTGCCAGCAGCTCCCCGGGACAGGGAGATACGCAGTATTTT
TRBV6-6	TRBJ1-1	TRBD1	.	15	CASSSPDRVRTEAFF	TGTGCCAGCAGTTCCCCGGACAGGGTTAGGACTGAAGCTTTCTTT
TRBV7-7	TRBJ2-7	.	.	15	CASSLVPGFPNEQYF	TGTGCTAGCAGCTTAGTCCCCGGATTCCCGAACGAGCAGTACTTC
TRBV6-6	TRBJ1-4	TRBD1	.	14	CASSYAGGGEKLFF	TGTGCCAGCAGTTACGCAGGGGGTGGGGAAAAACTGTTTTTT
TRBV4-1	TRBJ1-2	.	.	14	CASSREAARDGYTF	TGCGCCAGCAGCCGAGAGGCGGCTCGGGATGGCTACACCTTC
TRBV27	TRBJ1-6	TRBD1	.	15	CASSHGTAVYSPLHF	TGTGCCAGCAGTCACGGGACAGCCGTTTATTCACCCCTCCACTTT
TRBV28	TRBJ2-1	TRBD2	.	15	CASSLRLAGHNEQFF	TGTGCCAGCAGTTTAAGACTAGCGGGCCACAATGAGCAGTTCTTC
TRBV4-1	TRBJ2-3	.	.	15	CASSQEPGSTDTQYF	TGCGCCAGCAGCCAAGAGCCGGGTAGCACAGATACGCAGTATTTT